This is a list of T cell receptor beta chains from one sample in a study of shared clonotypes between healthy human individuals. Repertoires were generated with immunoSEQ multiplex PCR, while TCRdb's copy carries only in-frame clones and drops some. The sample carries around 2,100,000 clones, roughly 94% recorded once. Sequenced material: naive CD8+ T cells sorted from blood. All receptors come from a man aged 18 to 29 in good health. The CDR3 runs from the conserved cysteine through the conserved F or W. D genes are given only for firm matches. Size is stated for part of the rows, as once, few or many counts, or as a class when the clone is expanded.

d_call clone_size j_call cdr3_length v_call cdr3_nt cdr3_aa
TRBD2 NA TRBJ2-1 15 TRBV27 TGTGCCAGCAGTTCCGCGGGAGGGACCTACAATGAGCAGTTCTTC CASSSAGGTYNEQFF
NA NA TRBJ2-1 15 TRBV5-8 TGTGCCAGCAGCTTGGACGGGAGCTCCTACAATGAGCAGTTCTTC CASSLDGSSYNEQFF
TRBD2 NA TRBJ2-7 16 TRBV5-1 TGCGCCAGCAGCTCGGAGGGTCTAGCGGAACCCCGAGAGCAGTACTTC CASSSEGLAEPREQYF
TRBD2 NA TRBJ2-7 14 TRBV7-3 TGTGCCAGCAGCTTGACTAGCGGGGGATACGAGCAGTACTTC CASSLTSGGYEQYF
NA NA TRBJ2-1 17 TRBV7-9 TGTGCCAGCAGCTCGGGGGCACTAACTAGCTCCTACAATGAGCAGTTCTTC CASSSGALTSSYNEQFF
NA NA TRBJ2-2 16 TRBV11-2 TGTGCCAGCAGCTTAATGGGGGGCTGGGGCACCGGGGAGCTGTTTTTT CASSLMGGWGTGELFF
NA NA TRBJ2-7 13 TRBV7-6 TGTGCCAGCAGCCCTCAGGATTACTACGAGCAGTACTTC CASSPQDYYEQYF
NA NA TRBJ2-3 13 TRBV4-3 TGCGCCAGCAGCCAAGATCGGGGAGATACGCAGTATTTT CASSQDRGDTQYF
NA NA TRBJ1-1 14 TRBV7-9 TGTGCCAGCAGCTTAGTGTTTGGGGGCACTGAAGCTTTCTTT CASSLVFGGTEAFF
NA few TRBJ2-7 13 TRBV29-1 TGCAGCGTTGGGGGACCAGAAACGAGCGAGCAGTACTTC CSVGGPETSEQYF
NA NA TRBJ2-7 14 TRBV2 TGTGCCAGCAGTAACCTCGGAGGTACCTACGAGCAGTACTTC CASSNLGGTYEQYF
NA NA TRBJ1-1 13 TRBV27 TGTGCCAGCAGTGCGGGGGCAAACACTGAAGCTTTCTTT CASSAGANTEAFF
TRBD1 NA TRBJ1-1 15 TRBV7-9 TGTGCCAGCAGCTTAATTGGACAGGGGGTTCAAAAAGCTTTCTTT CASSLIGQGVQKAFF
NA NA TRBJ2-7 14 TRBV9 TGTGCCAGCAGCGTAGGGGGACATTCGAGCGAGCAGTACTTC CASSVGGHSSEQYF
NA NA TRBJ1-1 13 TRBV6-5 TGTGCCAGCAGTTACGGGGGGCAAGCTGAAGCTTTCTTT CASSYGGQAEAFF
NA NA TRBJ1-2 14 TRBV6-1 TGTGCCAGCAGTTCCACAACAGAAGCCTATGGCTACACCTTC CASSSTTEAYGYTF
NA NA TRBJ1-3 15 TRBV6-1 TGTGCCAGCGAGTTAGGTAAACCTTCTGGAAACACCATATATTTT CASELGKPSGNTIYF
NA NA TRBJ2-5 14 TRBV5-6 TGTGCCAGCAGCTTGGATCTAGCCTCGGAGACCCAGTACTTC CASSLDLASETQYF
NA NA TRBJ1-1 11 TRBV29-1 TGCAGCGTGGAGGCCCAGCGTGGAGCTTTCTTT CSVEAQRGAFF
NA NA TRBJ1-1 14 TRBV9 TGTGCCAGCAGCTTTTCTGGGTCAGACACTGAAGCTTTCTTT CASSFSGSDTEAFF
TRBD1 NA TRBJ2-2 15 TRBV5-1 TGCGCCAGCAGCCCCGGACAGGGGCTGGCCGGGGAGCTGTTTTTT CASSPGQGLAGELFF
NA NA TRBJ2-7 15 TRBV6-5 TGTGCCAGCAGGGAAACGGGACACCCTTCCTACGAGCAGTACTTC CASRETGHPSYEQYF
NA NA TRBJ2-7 16 TRBV6-1 TGTGCCAGCAGTGAAAGGGAGGCCAGCCCCTCCTACGAGCAGTACTTC CASSEREASPSYEQYF
NA NA TRBJ2-7 13 TRBV5-4 TGTGCCAGCAGCTTGTGGTCTTCCTCCGAGCAGTACTTC CASSLWSSSEQYF
NA few TRBJ1-6 14 TRBV4-1 TGCGCCAGCAGCCAAGGGCCATACAATTCACCCCTCCACTTT CASSQGPYNSPLHF
TRBD2 NA TRBJ2-1 15 TRBV4-1 TGCGCCAGCAGAGATAGCGGGGGGGCAAGAAATGAGCAGTTCTTC CASRDSGGARNEQFF
TRBD1 NA TRBJ2-7 13 TRBV4-3 TGCGCCAGCAGCCCGGGACAGGGAGGCGAGCAGTACTTC CASSPGQGGEQYF
NA NA TRBJ1-2 15 TRBV15 TGTGCCACCAGCAGAGATCGGGGGGATGTGCAAGGCTACACCTTC CATSRDRGDVQGYTF
TRBD2 NA TRBJ2-7 16 TRBV5-1 TGCGCCAGCAGCTTGTGGCCGGGAGGGAGCTCCTACGAGCAGTACTTC CASSLWPGGSSYEQYF
TRBD2 NA TRBJ2-1 16 TRBV4-1 TGCGCCAGCAGCCAAGTTCTAGCGGGAGGAGGGAATGAGCAGTTCTTC CASSQVLAGGGNEQFF
TRBD1 NA TRBJ2-1 13 TRBV5-1 TGCGCCAGCAGCTTGGGGGACAGCGTCGAGCAGTTCTTC CASSLGDSVEQFF
NA NA TRBJ2-7 16 TRBV6-5 TGTGCCAGCAGTTACTCCTATTCAGATTTAGCTTGGGAACAGTACTTC CASSYSYSDLAWEQYF
TRBD1 NA TRBJ1-4 13 TRBV27 TGTGCCAGCAGTAAACAGGGGAATGAAAAACTGTTTTTT CASSKQGNEKLFF
NA NA TRBJ2-7 12 TRBV7-8 TGTGCCAGCAGCTCGTCCCCCTACGAGCAGTACTTC CASSSSPYEQYF
NA NA TRBJ1-1 15 TRBV6-6 TGTGCCAGCACCCTTCTGGGCGGCCTCGACACTGAAGCTTTCTTT CASTLLGGLDTEAFF
TRBD2 NA TRBJ2-1 14 TRBV29-1 TGCAGCGTTGAATCGAGACTAGCGGGAGTCGTCAGGTTCTTC CSVESRLAGVVRFF
NA NA TRBJ2-4 13 TRBV9 TGTGCCAGCAGCGCTCTGACTGAGAACATTCAGTACTTC CASSALTENIQYF
NA once TRBJ2-7 13 TRBV4-1 TGCGCCAGCAGCCAAGCGGGAGTCCACGAGCAGTACTTC CASSQAGVHEQYF
NA NA TRBJ1-6 14 TRBV30 TGTGCCTGGACCCCCCGTGAGCGAAATTCACCCCTCCACTTT CAWTPRERNSPLHF
TRBD2 NA TRBJ2-7 13 TRBV7-9 TGTGCCAGCGCTTCGGGAGGCTCCTACGAGCAGTACTTC CASASGGSYEQYF
NA NA TRBJ1-1 18 TRBV4-2 TGTGCCAGCAGCCAATACCCCCCGGGCGCGGAAATGAACACTGAAGCTTTCTTT CASSQYPPGAEMNTEAFF
TRBD1 NA TRBJ2-7 15 TRBV5-6 TGTGCCAGCAGCCCAGGGACAGACGTTAACTACGAGCAGTACTTC CASSPGTDVNYEQYF
TRBD1 NA TRBJ2-7 15 TRBV5-1 TGCGCCAGCAGCTTAGGACAGGGGGCTGGCTACGAGCAGTACTTC CASSLGQGAGYEQYF
TRBD2 NA TRBJ2-3 16 TRBV13 TGTGCCAGCAGCCTCGGACTAGCGGGAGCCCCAGATACGCAGTATTTT CASSLGLAGAPDTQYF
NA NA TRBJ1-2 15 TRBV30 TGTGCCTGGAGTCTCGCCAGGGTCTGGGACTATGGCTACACCTTC CAWSLARVWDYGYTF
NA NA TRBJ2-5 14 TRBV7-9 TGTGCCAGCAGCTTTACCGGGAGCCAAGAGACCCAGTACTTC CASSFTGSQETQYF
NA NA TRBJ1-5 15 TRBV7-2 TGTGCCAGCAGCTTGTTCGGGGTGGGCAATCAGCCCCAGCATTTT CASSLFGVGNQPQHF
TRBD1 NA TRBJ1-1 15 TRBV2 TGTGCCAGCAGCGAAAGGGACAGGGGGGATTTTCAGGCTTTCTTT CASSERDRGDFQAFF
TRBD2 NA TRBJ2-5 16 TRBV6-6 TGTGCCAGCAGCCGCTGGGCTAGCGGAAAACAAGAGACCCAGTACTTC CASSRWASGKQETQYF
TRBD1 NA TRBJ2-7 12 TRBV9 TGTGCCAGCAGTGGACAGGGTTACGAGCAGTACTTC CASSGQGYEQYF
NA NA TRBJ2-5 14 TRBV10-1 TGCGCCAGCAGTGAGGGGGGCAGTCAAGAGACCCAGTACTTC CASSEGGSQETQYF
NA NA TRBJ2-7 15 TRBV7-9 TGTGCCAGCAGCTTTGATCCTAGCAGTCCCTACGAGCAGTACTTC CASSFDPSSPYEQYF